These T cell receptor beta chains were read from a single sample in a study of blood T cells in healthy people across ages. TCRdb called the 5' RACE reads again in MiXCR, with one record for every CDR3 protein. The table has some 760,000 distinct CDR3 sequences, 20% to 25% seen once. This same sample was also part of a study on T cells of mothers and their children.

The sequencing input was blood. The receptors stem from a boy aged 5-17 years in good health. Each CDR3 is given without its conserved first and last residue.

cdr3_aa,v_call,cdr3_length
SAPTPGEWKETQY,TRBV20-1,13
ASRPRQGSYEQY,TRBV5-1,12
ASSPRLAGGPSGELF,TRBV9,15
SVERAGGETQY,TRBV29-1,11
ASSLGSSGGQETQY,TRBV5-1,14
ASGGELAYEQY,TRBV9,11
ASVSQAGGGEQY,TRBV5-1,12
SVEDTGANTEAF,TRBV29-1,12
ASSARGQGTSPLH,TRBV9,13
ASNDPSTSGVDEQF,TRBV6-2/TRBV6-3,14
SVERGGGIPEAF,TRBV29-1,12
ASSGLNNEQF,TRBV7-2,10
VSSPGLAGYNEQF,TRBV13,13
ASRAWDREGETQY,TRBV11-3,13
ASVISLGTGELF,TRBV12-5,12
ASSRLIRDEKLS,TRBV13,12
ASSLSTRPNTGELF,TRBV5-6,14
ASSSWGRSYEQY,TRBV27,12
ASAHLTGAGRETQY,TRBV4-1,14
ASSLFSASGRDEQF,TRBV28,14
ASSGGQGSTDTQY,TRBV7-3,13
ASSSLQGRGEQY,TRBV11-2,12
ASSQVLGAYEQY,TRBV4-1,12
ASSEGVVDRTYSYEQY,TRBV6-1,16
SARDQEGRETQY,TRBV20-1,12
ASSPGRAWEETQY,TRBV7-2,13
ASSSYRGAGELF,TRBV7-9,12
ASSLAVSDSYEQY,TRBV5-1,13
ASSQDAALEAF,TRBV4-1,11
SAGGLAAFTDTQY,TRBV29-1,13
ASSQDAAGGYQTQY,TRBV4-2,14
ASSAGGHEETQY,TRBV11-2,12
ASTLDDRSYNEQF,TRBV7-2,13
ASSPPTYEQY,TRBV18,10
STYWTSYNEQF,TRBV20-1,11
ASSKGQIYEQY,TRBV5-1,11
ASSQARGPGGGEQF,TRBV3-1,14
SVEIPGPLSKNIQY,TRBV29-1,14
SVREGSSYEQY,TRBV29-1,11
SADDSSYNEQF,TRBV29-1,11